This entry lists 16 T cell receptor beta chains sequenced from one sample in a study of T-cell reconstitution after alpha-beta-depleted transplantation in children. The TCRbeta library incorporated unique molecular identifiers. Each CDR3 protein is one row after TCRdb ran MiXCR on the PCR reads. The data show some 240,000 distinct CDR3 sequences, with around 12% seen just once and roughly 2.8% held by the top ten. The sequencing used PBMCs from the stem cell graft donor, collected from the stem cell graft. These receptors all stem from a human donor who donated a stem cell graft to a child with acute lymphoblastic leukemia.

The sample holds a few counts of this clonotype. V is TRBV7-9 and J is TRBJ2-7; a weak D match, TRBD1 (6 bases). There are 15 residues in the CDR3. Trimming cost V 4 bases and J 3 bases, with 16 bases left between them. The V gene's germline CDR1 is SEHNR and CDR2 FQNEAQ (reference sequence). CDR3 DNA sequence: TGTGCCAGCAGCTCCTTTCCGGGACATATCTACGAGCAGTACTTC. Residues: CASSSFPGHIYEQYF.

This clonotype was observed at least ten times. The rearrangement uses TRBV6-4 and TRBJ2-1, with 7 bases matching TRBD2. CDR1 MRHNA and CDR2 SNTAGT come from the germline V gene. Trimming at V came to 3 bases and at J to 12 bases, leaving 14 bases not matched to a gene. The CDR3 sequence is 15 residues long. CDR3 DNA: TGTGCCAGCAGTGATGATCACCGAGGACTAGATGGGCAGTTCTTC. Translating gives CASSDDHRGLDGQFF.

This clonotype was picked up a small number of times. The V and J genes are TRBV18 and TRBJ2-3; TRBD1 or TRBD2 may be the D gene (7 bases each). The CDR3 runs 14 residues. Germline-derived CDR1 and CDR2 are KGHSH and LQKENI. V lost 3 bases and J lost 4, with 11 bases in between. The CDR3 DNA reads as TGTGCCAGCTCACCCAGGGGGGGCCCAGATACGCAGTATTTT. Its protein product is CASSPRGGPDTQYF.

This clonotype has ten or more counts. The chain links TRBV20-1 to TRBJ1-6, with TRBD1 as a possible D gene (6 bases). V dropped 3 bases and J dropped 11 bases, with 14 bases sitting between them. This CDR3 has 13 residues. Germline V gene sequence: CDR1 DFQATT, CDR2 SNEGSKA (reference sequence). DNA for the CDR3: TGCAGTGCTAGTATAAGACAGGAGACACCCCTCCACTTT. Translation gives CSASIRQETPLHF.

This chain links TRBV24-1 with TRBJ2-5; 9 positions agree with TRBD1. The CDR3 consists of 15 residues. V lost 7 bases to trimming and J lost 4 bases; unmatched junction nucleotides: 9. Looked up from germline, CDR1 is KGHDR and CDR2 is SFDVKD. CDR3 residues: CATSINSQGAETQYF. CDR3 DNA sequence: TGTGCCACCAGCATAAACTCACAGGGGGCAGAGACCCAGTACTTC.

The V and J genes are TRBV12-3 or TRBV12-4 and TRBJ1-2; TRBD1 agrees at 9 bases. The CDR3 length is 19 residues. Unmatched junction bases numbered 28, after V lost 10 bases and J lost 7 bases. CDR3 sequence (DNA): TGTGCCATCTGCCTCCTGACGATGTCCATCGGACAGGGGTTAGGTGGCTACACCTTC. Amino acids: CAICLLTMSIGQGLGGYTF.

This clonotype appeared many times. The chain combines TRBV20-1 with TRBJ1-5; maybe TRBD1 (5 bases). The CDR3 length is 15 residues. The V end was cut by 6 bases, the J end by 0 bases, with 15 bases between. Germline CDR1 and CDR2: DFQATT and SNEGSKA (reference sequence). The CDR3 protein is CSAATGEYSNQPQHF. As DNA, the CDR3 is TGCAGTGCAGCTACAGGCGAATATAGCAATCAGCCCCAGCATTTT.

There are many counts of this clonotype. CDR3 DNA: TGTGCCAGCAGTTTATCGAGAGGGGAAAAACTGTTTTTT. Amino acid sequence: CASSLSRGEKLFF. V and J are TRBV27 and TRBJ1-4; D is undetermined. Per the germline V gene, CDR1 is MNHEY and CDR2 is SMNVEV (reference sequence). Trimming stripped 0 bases from V and 8 bases from J, with 7 bases between. This CDR3 has 13 residues.

This chain links TRBV24-1 with TRBJ1-4; possible D gene TRBD1, 6 bases. V was pared by 5 bases and J by 3 bases, with 9 bases between. Germline lookup yields CDR1 KGHDR and CDR2 SFDVKD. The CDR3 totals 14 residues. As DNA, the CDR3 is TGTGCCACCAGTGCCGGACAGTCTAATGAAAAACTGTTTTTT. Translating it yields CATSAGQSNEKLFF.

This clonotype was seen ten or more times. The chain employs TRBV12-3 or TRBV12-4 and TRBJ2-1; TRBD2 agrees at 10 bases. The ends lost 6 bases at V and 6 bases at J; junction bases unmatched: 8. CDR3 length: 15 residues. The CDR3 spells CASRFRGLAANEQFF. The CDR3 nucleotides are TGTGCCAGCAGGTTCCGCGGACTAGCGGCCAATGAGCAGTTCTTC.

This clonotype was seen many times. The chain uses TRBV7-9 and TRBJ2-7; D might be TRBD1 (5 bases). CDR1 and CDR2 (germline): SEHNR, FQNEAQ (reference sequence). The V end lost 5 bases, the J end lost 1 base, and 12 bases lay between the germline ends. CDR3 length: 14 amino acids. This CDR3 is CASSGPRDSYEQYF. CDR3 nucleotides: TGTGCCAGCAGCGGACCCAGGGATTCCTACGAGCAGTACTTC. Full variable domain (remainder filled in from reference TRBV7-9 and TRBJ2-7): DTGVSQNPRHKITKRGQNVTFRCDPISEHNRLYWYRQTLGQGPEFLTYFQNEAQLEKSRLLSDRFSAERPKGSFSTLEIQRTEQGDSAMYLCASSGPRDSYEQYFGPGTRLTVT.

This clonotype was counted many times. The chain couples TRBV2 to TRBJ2-5; TRBD1 matches at 8 bases. The J segment lost 5 bases and the V segment lost 6 bases, leaving 8 bases of the junction unmatched. There are 14 residues in the CDR3. Germline lookup yields CDR1 SNHLY and CDR2 FYNNEI. CDR3 sequence (DNA): TGTGCCAGCAGCGCCGGACAGGGAGGCGAGACCCAGTACTTC. This translates into CASSAGQGGETQYF. Looking up the rest from reference TRBV2 and TRBJ2-5 gives the full variable domain: EPEVTQTPSHQVTQMGQEVILRCVPISNHLYFYWYRQILGQKVEFLVSFYNNEISEKSEIFDDQFSVERPDGSNFTLKIRSTKLEDSAMYFCASSAGQGGETQYFGPGTRLLVL.

This sequence joins TRBV5-5 and TRBJ2-1; TRBD2 matches at 8 bases. Trimming at V came to 4 bases and at J to 5 bases, leaving 8 bases not matched to a gene. This CDR3 comprises 15 residues. The germline V gene encodes CDR1 SGHKS and CDR2 YYEKEE (reference sequence). The CDR3 region has the DNA TGTGCCAGCAGCCCAAGCGGGAGTACCAACAATGAGCAGTTCTTC. It translates to CASSPSGSTNNEQFF. Based on the CDR3 plus reference TRBV5-5 and TRBJ2-1, the full variable domain is DAGVTQSPTHLIKTRGQQVTLRCSPISGHKSVSWYQQVLGQGPQFIFQYYEKEERGRGNFPDRFSARQFPNYSSELNVNALLLGDSALYLCASSPSGSTNNEQFFGPGTRLTVL.

This clonotype was counted many times. The chain links TRBV20-1 to TRBJ1-5, with TRBD1 matching over 8 bases. V dropped 5 bases and J dropped 0; count of bases not matched to a gene: 9. Per the germline V gene, CDR1 is DFQATT and CDR2 is SNEGSKA (reference sequence). The CDR3 totals 16 residues. CDR3 loop: CSAPGTGEYSNQPQHF. The CDR3 DNA is TGCAGTGCTCCCGGGACAGGAGAGTATAGCAATCAGCCCCAGCATTTT.

This clonotype appeared many times. The chain carries TRBV20-1 and TRBJ2-5; 13 nucleotides agree with TRBD2. Looked up from germline, CDR1 is DFQATT and CDR2 is SNEGSKA (reference sequence). V shed 5 bases and J 4 bases; nucleotides not matched to a gene: 1. The CDR3 contains 13 residues. CDR3 sequence: CSARTSGRETQYF. As DNA, the CDR3 is TGCAGTGCTCGGACTAGCGGGAGAGAGACCCAGTACTTC.

This clonotype was observed at least ten times. The chain joins TRBV6-5 to TRBJ2-7; 9 bases are a match to TRBD1. The V and J ends lost 1 base and 3 bases, in that order; junction bases with no gene match: 13. The CDR3 covers 18 residues. The germline V gene encodes CDR1 MNHEY and CDR2 SVGAGI. The CDR3 is CASSYLAGQGDRGYEQYF. In nucleotides, the CDR3 is TGTGCCAGCAGTTACTTGGCGGGACAGGGCGACAGAGGCTACGAGCAGTACTTC.